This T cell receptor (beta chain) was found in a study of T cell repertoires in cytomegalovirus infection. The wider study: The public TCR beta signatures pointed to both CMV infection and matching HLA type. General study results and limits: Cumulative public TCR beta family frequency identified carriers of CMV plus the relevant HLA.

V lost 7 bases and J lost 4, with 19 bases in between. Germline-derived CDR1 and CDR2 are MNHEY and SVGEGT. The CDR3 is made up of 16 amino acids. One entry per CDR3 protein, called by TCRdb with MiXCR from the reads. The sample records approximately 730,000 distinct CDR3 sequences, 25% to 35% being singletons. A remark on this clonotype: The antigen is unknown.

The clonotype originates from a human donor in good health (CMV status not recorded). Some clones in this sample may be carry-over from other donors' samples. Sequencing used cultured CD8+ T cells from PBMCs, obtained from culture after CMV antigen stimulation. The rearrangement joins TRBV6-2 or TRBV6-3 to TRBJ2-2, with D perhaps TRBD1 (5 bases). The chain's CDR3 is CASTGVGVTATGELFF. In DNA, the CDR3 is TGTGCCAGCACAGGCGTAGGGGTTACCGCCACCGGGGAGCTGTTTTTT.